These 13 T cell receptor beta chains were sequenced from one sample in a study of shared clonotypes between healthy human individuals. Produced via immunoSEQ multiplex PCR; TCRdb's table is partial and in-frame only. The table records about half a million clones, 70% to 80% of them present only once. The sequencing input was PBMCs. The receptors originated from a woman in her 40s in good health. Some clones in this sample may be carry-over from other donors' samples.

Turning to this clone: This may arise from a read error, as a much more abundant clone is one base away. This chain links TRBV27 with TRBJ1-2; D remains unclear. Trimming cost V 0 bases and J 8 bases, with 7 bases left between them. CDR1 and CDR2 from the germline V gene are MNHEY and SMNVEV (reference sequence). The CDR3 loop spans 12 amino acids. CDR3 nucleotides: TGTGCCAGCAGTTTATCCGGGCGAGGCTACACCTTC. Translated, it gives CASSLSGRGYTF.

The CDR3 protein is CASSSDRTYSNQPQHF. The CDR3 DNA is TGTGCCAGTAGTAGTGACAGGACCTATAGCAATCAGCCCCAGCATTTT. The rearrangement joins TRBV19 to TRBJ1-5; possibly TRBD1 for D (6 bases). Trimming shortened V by 4 bases and J by 0 bases, and 13 bases separated the two germline ends. The CDR3 is 16 amino acids. Germline CDR1 is LNHDA and CDR2 is SQIVND (reference sequence).

This clone appeared once. This likely came from a read error, as a far larger clone is one base away. Other DNA sequences of this sample code for an identical CDR3. The chain uses TRBV28 and TRBJ1-5; 9 bases align to TRBD1. This CDR3 has 15 residues. Unmatched junction bases numbered 13, after V lost 9 bases and J lost 7 bases. Germline CDR1 MDHEN, CDR2 SYDVKM. CDR3 DNA sequence: TGTGCCAGTAGGTTACAGGGACAGGGTGGGCAGCCCCAGCATTTT. It yields the protein CASRLQGQGGQPQHF.

The chain recombines TRBV28 with TRBJ1-1; D unresolved. The CDR3 has 20 residues. CDR1 is MDHEN and CDR2 is SYDVKM in the germline V gene. V gave up 1 base and J gave up 3 bases, with 27 bases separating them. The CDR3 sequence: CASSLFPTARQSRYYTEAFF. CDR3 DNA sequence: TGTGCCAGCAGTTTATTCCCCACGGCCAGACAATCCCGATATTACACTGAAGCTTTCTTT.

The rearrangement uses TRBV4-1 and TRBJ2-1; 7 positions agree with TRBD1. The CDR3 loop spans 16 amino acids. V lost 1 base, J lost 1 base, and 4 bases stayed unmatched. The germline gives CDR1 MGHRA, CDR2 YSYEKL. The CDR3 sequence is CASSQAQTGSYNEQFF. The CDR3 DNA is TGCGCCAGCAGCCAAGCCCAGACAGGGTCCTACAATGAGCAGTTCTTC.

The table lists this clone with a count of one. This chain uses TRBV2 with TRBJ2-5; the D gene is possibly TRBD2 (5 bases). Per germline, CDR1 SNHLY and CDR2 FYNNEI. This CDR3 is 14 amino acids long. The V end was cut by 6 bases, the J end by 2 bases, with 13 bases between. The CDR3 bases are TGTGCCAGCAGGAGGGTCTACACACAAGAGACCCAGTACTTC. Amino acid sequence: CASRRVYTQETQYF. Drawing the rest from reference TRBV2 and TRBJ2-5, the complete variable domain is EPEVTQTPSHQVTQMGQEVILRCVPISNHLYFYWYRQILGQKVEFLVSFYNNEISEKSEIFDDQFSVERPDGSNFTLKIRSTKLEDSAMYFCASRRVYTQETQYFGPGTRLLVL.

The chain combines TRBV10-3 with TRBJ1-1; unclear D gene. Between the trimmed V and J ends, which lost 0 bases and 0 bases, there was a span of 8 bases. Germline V gives CDR1 ENHRY, CDR2 SYGVKD. This CDR3 region has 15 residues. The CDR3 loop reads CAISESPGMNTEAFF. In DNA form, the CDR3 reads TGTGCCATCAGTGAGTCTCCAGGCATGAACACTGAAGCTTTCTTT.

On this clone itself: Its ends do not fully match the called genes, so a read error is possible. The chain uses TRBV4-2 and TRBJ2-7; no definite D call. CDR1 is LGHNA, CDR2 YNFKEQ, per germline. The CDR3 has 14 amino acids. CDR3 sequence reads: CASSKERSSYEQYF. The CDR3 region has the DNA TGTGCCAGCAGCAAAGAGAGAAGCTCCTACGAGCAGTACTTC.

This chain joins TRBV7-2 and TRBJ2-7, with 10 bases that match TRBD1. This CDR3 contains 14 residues. Germline CDR1 and CDR2: SGHTA and FQGNSA. V was clipped by 5 bases and J by 4 bases; unmatched bases: 5. The CDR3 protein is CASSERTGGYEQYF. The CDR3 bases are TGTGCCAGCAGCGAGCGGACAGGGGGATACGAGCAGTACTTC.

This chain uses TRBV6-4 with TRBJ1-5; TRBD1 agrees at 9 bases. Unmatched junction bases numbered 8, after V lost 4 bases and J lost 4 bases. Germline V lookup: CDR1 MRHNA, CDR2 SNTAGT. The length of the CDR3 is 16 residues. Here the CDR3 DNA reads TGTGCCAGCAGTGTCGGGACAGGGAAGAGTAATCAGCCCCAGCATTTT. Translated: CASSVGTGKSNQPQHF.

This rearrangement joins TRBV28 to TRBJ2-7, with 12 bases identical to TRBD2. Germline V lookup: CDR1 MDHEN, CDR2 SYDVKM. The length of the CDR3 is 15 residues. The V gene end was trimmed by 5 bases and the J gene end by 3 bases; junction bases not matched to a gene: 5. CDR3 in amino acids: CASSMRTSGIYEQYF. CDR3 coding DNA: TGTGCCAGCAGTATGCGGACTAGCGGGATCTACGAGCAGTACTTC.

The V and J genes are TRBV30 and TRBJ1-6; tentatively, D is TRBD1 (5 bases). Germline CDR1 reads GTSNPN; CDR2 reads SVGIG (reference sequence). This CDR3 spans 13 amino acids. The CDR3 DNA sequence: TGTGCACTGGGGGGGAATAAGGATTCACCCCTCCACTTT. Translating gives CALGGNKDSPLHF.

This clone has a count of ten or more. The chain is built from TRBV30 and TRBJ2-5; maybe TRBD2 (5 bases). The CDR3 is 14 residues long. In germline, CDR1 is GTSNPN, CDR2 SVGIG (reference sequence). Trimming removed 1 base from V and 2 bases from J, with 11 bases in between. The CDR3, as DNA: TGTGCCTGGAGTGAAGGAGGCAGTCAAGAGACCCAGTACTTC. Its protein is CAWSEGGSQETQYF.